Here is one T cell receptor (beta chain) with its context. Its target is unknown. The data were taken from a study of blood T cells in healthy people across ages. General study findings and limits: Strongly correlated with naive T cell percentage was TCR beta diversity.

A J-beta primer mix and a sample-barcoded 5' primer were used in a second PCR of about 6 to 12 cycles. Every sample gave at least 2.5 million paired-end reads containing CDR3. TCRdb analysed the 5' RACE reads with MiXCR anew, one entry per CDR3 protein. The top ten clones hold around an eighth of a sample with hundreds of thousands of distinct CDR3 sequences, about 48% of them seen once. Drawn from each donor were approximately 9.2 milliliters of peripheral blood. The CDR3 covers 17 residues. CDR1 MNHEY and CDR2 SMNVEV come from the germline V gene (reference sequence). This clonotype was obtained from a man aged 25 to 45 in good health. The sample was blood. V and J are TRBV27 and TRBJ2-1; D uncertain. The J call is in doubt because the DNA end fits TRBJ2-7 better. Here the CDR3 reads CASSLSAVGLPYNEQYF. For the CDR3, the DNA is TGTGCCAGCAGTTTATCGGCCGTCGGGCTACCCTACAATGAGCAGTACTTC.